This T cell receptor beta chain was obtained from a study of beta chain features in type 1 diabetes. Overall study: On cell yields, gender and age, patients and healthy donors were similar. In all, around 99 million sorted cells from all samples were analyzed.

The investigators reverse transcribed all of the isolated RNA, so they sequenced expressed TCRB transcripts. Profiling relied on immunoSEQ multiplex PCR, and the TCRdb table lists in-frame clones only, not all of them. The table records roughly 240,000 clones, less than 30% of them present only once. About this clone itself: Its antigen is currently unknown.

Study observations and caveats: Shorter TCRB CDR3s, moderately but significantly so, were found in Type 1 diabetes patients in all four CD4+ subsets.

In germline, CDR1 is SEHNR, CDR2 FQNEAQ (reference sequence). CDR3 length: 18 residues. Trimming removed 0 bases from V and 5 bases from J, with 22 bases in between. V is TRBV7-9 and J is TRBJ1-2, with D possibly matching TRBD1 (5 bases). This clonotype was obtained from a woman aged 25 to 39 with type 1 diabetes. Input material: naive CD4+ T cells from blood. The CDR3 bases are TGTGCCAGCAGCTTAGCGTGGGATCGTTTGGGGGGAGTGTATGGCTACACCTTC. This codes for CASSLAWDRLGGVYGYTF.